This passage covers 7 T cell receptor beta chains from one sample sequenced in a study of blood T cell repertoires in COVID-19. Generated by immunoSEQ multiplex PCR, the TCRdb table keeps only in-frame clones and is missing some. Of approximately 440,000 clones detected, 87% appear once; the ten largest clones hold around 0.7%. The sequenced sample was PBMCs or T cells enriched from blood (not recorded which). These receptors all stem from a woman between 18 and 30 years old who had recovered from COVID-19.

With respect to this clone: Mismatch with germline at one junction end may stem from a read error. The rearrangement uses TRBV18 and TRBJ2-3; TRBD2 matches 10 bases. Germline CDR1 is KGHSH and CDR2 is LQKENI. The CDR3 spans 14 residues. CDR3 DNA sequence: TGTGCCAGCTCGCTAGCGGGGGCCCGGCTAGGCTTGGATTTT. It translates to CASSLAGARLGLDF.

The gene calls are TRBV12-5 and TRBJ1-6; unclear D gene. CDR1 is LGHNT and CDR2 is FRNRAP in the germline V gene. The V end lost 6 bases, the J end lost 5 bases, and 14 bases lay between the germline ends. This CDR3 region has 15 residues. This CDR3 reads CASGRGPVHNSPLHF. The CDR3 DNA sequence: TGTGCTAGTGGCCGCGGGCCGGTCCATAATTCACCCCTCCACTTT.

This chain links TRBV2 with TRBJ1-4; a possible D gene is TRBD1 (6 bases). The CDR3 extends over 15 amino acids. CDR1 is SNHLY, CDR2 FYNNEI, per germline. The germline V and J ends were trimmed by 3 bases and 6 bases, with 14 bases remaining between them. The CDR3 loop is CASSDPSEGDEKLFF. CDR3 DNA sequence: TGTGCCAGCAGTGACCCTTCCGAGGGGGATGAAAAACTGTTTTTT.

The V and J genes are TRBV10-1 and TRBJ1-5, with TRBD1 matching 7 bases. This CDR3 has 19 amino acids. V was pared by 6 bases and J by 1 base, with 18 bases of the junction left unmatched. Germline-derived CDR1 and CDR2 are WNHNN and SYGVQD (reference sequence). This CDR3 reads CASSTEGRRGRGSNQPQHF. As DNA, the CDR3 is TGCGCCAGCAGCACCGAGGGCCGGAGGGGGCGCGGGAGCAATCAGCCCCAGCATTTT.

J is TRBJ2-4 and V is TRBV2; D may be TRBD1 (5 bases). This CDR3 comprises 14 residues. Trimming pared 7 bases from V and 0 bases from J, leaving 10 bases between. Germline loops: CDR1 SNHLY, CDR2 FYNNEI. The CDR3 loop reads CASKQDLAKNIQYF. As DNA, the CDR3 is TGTGCCAGCAAACAGGACCTAGCCAAAAACATTCAGTACTTC.

This rearrangement joins TRBV19 to TRBJ1-5; the match to TRBD1 covers 10 bases. The CDR3 length is 18 residues. The germline V gene has CDR1 LNHDA and CDR2 SQIVND (reference sequence). Trimming cost V 8 bases and J 2 bases; bases outside gene matches: 15. The CDR3 region is CASGPFSETGGRNQPQHF. The CDR3 region has the DNA TGTGCCAGTGGTCCTTTTTCTGAGACAGGGGGCCGCAATCAGCCCCAGCATTTT.

This chain connects TRBV18 to TRBJ1-5; D is unclear. This CDR3 has 13 residues. Trimming removed 6 bases from V and 3 bases from J, with 9 bases in between. CDR1 KGHSH and CDR2 LQKENI come from the germline V gene. The CDR3 nucleotides are TGTGCCAGCTCCCAGGCATTCAATCAGCCCCAGCATTTT. Its protein is CASSQAFNQPQHF.